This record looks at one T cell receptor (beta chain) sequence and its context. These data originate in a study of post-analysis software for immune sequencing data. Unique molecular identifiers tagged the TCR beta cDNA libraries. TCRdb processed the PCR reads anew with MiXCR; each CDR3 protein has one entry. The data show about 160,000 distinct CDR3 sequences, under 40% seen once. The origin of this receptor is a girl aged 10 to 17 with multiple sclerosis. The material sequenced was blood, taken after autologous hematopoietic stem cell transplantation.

The CDR3 here is CASSQVEGTGEQYF. The CDR3 DNA is TGTGCCAGCAGCCAAGTGGAGGGGACGGGGGAGCAGTACTTC. V and J are TRBV3-1 and TRBJ2-7; possibly TRBD2 for D (6 bases). Germline CDR1 and CDR2: LGHDT and YNNKEL (reference sequence). This CDR3 region has 14 residues. Trimming removed 1 base from V and 7 bases from J, with 14 bases in between.